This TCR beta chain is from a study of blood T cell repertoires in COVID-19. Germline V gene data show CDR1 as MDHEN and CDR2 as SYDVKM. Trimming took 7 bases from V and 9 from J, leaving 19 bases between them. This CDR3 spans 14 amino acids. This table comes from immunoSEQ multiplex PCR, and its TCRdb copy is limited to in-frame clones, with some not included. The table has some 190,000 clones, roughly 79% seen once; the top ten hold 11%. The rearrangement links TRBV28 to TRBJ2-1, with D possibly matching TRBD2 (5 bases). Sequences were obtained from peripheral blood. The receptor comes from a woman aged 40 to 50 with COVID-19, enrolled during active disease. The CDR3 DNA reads TGTGCCAGCACCGGCGTGGGAGTTAATGGTGAGCAGTTCTTC. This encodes CASTGVGVNGEQFF.